Each of the 31 T cell receptor beta chains below was sequenced from the same sample in a study of cytomegalovirus exposure and HLA in healthy donors. Clones were read by immunoSEQ multiplex PCR, and TCRdb kept only the in-frame ones, dropping some. The sample yields approximately 270,000 clones, 90% seen once. Sequenced input: PBMCs. Source of these receptors: a woman aged 18-35 years in good health and CMV-seronegative.

This clone showed up just once. The chain combines TRBV7-3 with TRBJ2-1; 7 nucleotides agree with TRBD2. Germline V CDR1 and CDR2: SGHTA, FQGTGA. The CDR3 extends over 15 amino acids. The J segment lost 7 bases and the V segment lost 5 bases, leaving 11 bases of the junction unmatched. CDR3 loop: CASSRTSGPKNEQFF. The DNA of the CDR3 is TGTGCCAGCAGCCGGACTAGTGGCCCTAAAAATGAGCAGTTCTTC.

This chain uses TRBV4-3 with TRBJ2-3; TRBD1 matches 8 bases. Germline V CDR1 and CDR2: LGHNA, YSLEER. Trimming cost V 2 bases and J 1 base; bases outside gene matches: 2. The CDR3 has 15 amino acids. In nucleotides, the CDR3 is TGCGCCAGCAGCCAATCAGGGGGCGGCACAGATACGCAGTATTTT. Translation: CASSQSGGGTDTQYF.

The J gene is TRBJ1-4, the V gene TRBV6-1, with D perhaps matching TRBD1 (5 bases). The V end lost 4 bases, the J end lost 8 bases, and 14 bases lay between the germline ends. Germline V CDR1 and CDR2: MNHNS, SASEGT. The CDR3 sequence is 14 residues long. CDR3 region: CASSGSPGGEKLFF. The CDR3 region has the DNA TGTGCCAGCAGTGGGTCCCCCGGGGGGGAAAAACTGTTTTTT.

This rearrangement joins TRBV7-8 to TRBJ2-1; D is uncertain. There are 15 residues in the CDR3. V lost 6 bases and J lost 0, with 12 bases in between. CDR1 and CDR2 (germline): SGHVS, FQNEAQ. DNA for the CDR3: TGTGCCAGCAGTACTGACTCTAGCTCCTACAATGAGCAGTTCTTC. This encodes CASSTDSSSYNEQFF.

The chain is built from TRBV28 and TRBJ1-1, with no clear D. Per germline, CDR1 MDHEN and CDR2 SYDVKM. CDR3 length: 14 residues. V lost 6 bases and J 1 base, leaving 12 bases between the germline ends. The CDR3 DNA reads TGTGCCAGCAGCCGCCGAGGAACGAACACTGAAGCTTTCTTT. Translated: CASSRRGTNTEAFF. The full variable domain, completed using reference TRBV28 and TRBJ1-1, is DVKVTQSSRYLVKRTGEKVFLECVQDMDHENMFWYRQDPGLGLRLIYFSYDVKMKEKGDIPEGYSVSREKKERFSLILESASTNQTSMYLCASSRRGTNTEAFFGQGTRLTVV.

A word on this clone: Germline and junction disagree at one end, which may indicate a read error. CDR3 in DNA: TGTGCTAGCAGCACCCGGACAGGGGTGCAGCCCCAGCATTTT. Protein: CASSTRTGVQPQHF. The chain has TRBV7-7 and TRBJ1-5; TRBD1 aligns across 9 bases. The CDR3 extends over 14 amino acids. Germline V gene sequence: CDR1 SSHAT, CDR2 FNYEAQ (reference sequence).

In its sample, this clone was seen once. An end of the junction differs from the germline gene, which may be a read error. The chain joins TRBV5-8 to TRBJ1-6; 7 nucleotides line up with TRBD1. CDR3 size: 15 residues. The germline gives CDR1 SGHTS, CDR2 YDEGEE. The CDR3 reads CASTLGGGRISPLHF. The CDR3 DNA reads TGTGCCAGCACCTTGGGAGGGGGCAGGATTTCACCCCTCCACTTT.

The chain links TRBV7-9 to TRBJ1-3, with a weak D call TRBD1 (6 bases). This CDR3 is built from 11 residues. In germline, CDR1 is SEHNR, CDR2 FQNEAQ (reference sequence). Trimming left V 1 base short and J 16 bases short, with 11 bases between. CDR3 sequence reads: CASSLEDSAYF. CDR3 in DNA: TGTGCCAGCAGCTTAGAGGACAGCGCCTATTTT.

The chain employs TRBV4-1 and TRBJ1-2; D is perhaps TRBD1 (6 bases). Trimming took off 0 bases at V and 13 bases at J, with 9 bases between the two ends. Per the germline V gene, CDR1 is MGHRA and CDR2 is YSYEKL. The CDR3 is made up of 11 amino acids. CDR3 protein: CASSQEDSCTF. CDR3 DNA: TGCGCCAGCAGCCAAGAGGACAGTTGCACCTTC.

This chain joins TRBV19 and TRBJ2-3; 15 nucleotides align to TRBD2. CDR1 is LNHDA and CDR2 is SQIVND in the germline V gene (reference sequence). J lost 2 bases, V lost 5 bases, and 5 bases had no gene match. CDR3 length equals 17 residues. The CDR3 DNA reads as TGTGCCAGTAGTGTGGGACTAGCGGGGGGAACCACAGATACGCAGTATTTT. This translates into CASSVGLAGGTTDTQYF. Using reference TRBV19 and TRBJ2-3 for the parts outside the CDR3, the full variable domain is DGGITQSPKYLFRKEGQNVTLSCEQNLNHDAMYWYRQDPGQGLRLIYYSQIVNDFQKGDIAEGYSVSREKKESFPLTVTSAQKNPTAFYLCASSVGLAGGTTDTQYFGPGTRLTVL.

The table lists this clone with a few counts. The chain links TRBV13 to TRBJ2-2; D may be TRBD2 (5 bases). Germline CDR1 PRHDT, CDR2 FYEKMQ (reference sequence). The CDR3 is 15 amino acids. The V end was cut by 4 bases, the J end by 0 bases, with 9 bases between. This CDR3 is CASSSDSTNTGELFF. The CDR3 coding sequence is TGTGCCAGCAGCTCGGACTCAACGAACACCGGGGAGCTGTTTTTT.

The rearrangement uses TRBV27 and TRBJ1-2, with TRBD1 identical over 7 bases. The V gene's germline CDR1 is MNHEY and CDR2 SMNVEV (reference sequence). The CDR3 contains 15 residues. V lost 3 bases and J lost 4; bases outside the gene matches: 8. This CDR3 is CASSFYDRVGYGYTF. The CDR3, as DNA: TGTGCCAGCAGTTTTTATGACAGGGTGGGCTATGGCTACACCTTC.

The chain combines TRBV6-5 with TRBJ1-1; D gene ambiguous. Germline V gene data show CDR1 as MNHEY and CDR2 as SVGAGI. Trimming shortened V by 2 bases and J by 7 bases, and 5 bases separated the two germline ends. This CDR3 is built from 11 residues. CDR3 protein: CASSYGIEAFF. In DNA, the CDR3 is TGTGCCAGCAGTTACGGCATTGAAGCTTTCTTT.

This clone was counted once. Written as DNA, the CDR3 is TGTGCCAGCAGTGGGGACAGGGTAAACTACAATGAGCAGTTCTTC. It yields the protein CASSGDRVNYNEQFF. V is TRBV2 and J is TRBJ2-1, with 9 bases matching TRBD1. Germline lookup yields CDR1 SNHLY and CDR2 FYNNEI. The CDR3 runs to 15 residues. V was clipped by 4 bases and J by 3 bases; unmatched bases: 4.

This chain links TRBV23-1 with TRBJ2-7; 8 nucleotides agree with TRBD2. TRBV23-1 is an ORF for which the function is uncertain. The CDR3 extends over 16 amino acids. Unmatched junction bases numbered 10, after V lost 3 bases and J lost 3 bases. This CDR3 reads CASSHPPGLGNYEQYV. In DNA, the CDR3 is TGCGCCAGCAGTCACCCCCCGGGACTAGGGAACTACGAGCAGTACGTC.

Comments on this clone: Other nucleotide sequences from this sample produce the same CDR3. V gene TRBV7-9 combines with J gene TRBJ2-5, with unresolved D. The CDR3 covers 12 residues. The germline V gene has CDR1 SEHNR and CDR2 FQNEAQ (reference sequence). The V gene lost 4 bases and the J gene lost 5 bases, with 8 bases spanning the gap. CDR3 sequence (DNA): TGTGCCAGCAGCTCGCTTGAGGAGACCCAGTACTTC. It is translated as CASSSLEETQYF.

This clone was recorded a few times. This sequence joins TRBV11-1 and TRBJ2-7; D is possibly TRBD2 (5 bases). The CDR3 spans 14 residues. V lost 0 bases to trimming and J lost 0 bases, with 6 bases between them. Germline loops: CDR1 SGHAT, CDR2 FQDESV (reference sequence). CDR3 protein: CASSLAGSSYEQYF. CDR3 nucleotide sequence: TGTGCCAGCAGCTTAGCGGGGAGCTCCTACGAGCAGTACTTC.

The CDR3 spells CASSPSTGESNQPQHF. As DNA, the CDR3 is TGTGCCAGCAGTCCCTCGACAGGGGAGAGCAATCAGCCCCAGCATTTT. The chain carries TRBV27 and TRBJ1-5; 8 bases align to TRBD1. Looked up from germline, CDR1 is MNHEY and CDR2 is SMNVEV (reference sequence). The CDR3 contains 16 residues. The V segment lost 5 bases and the J segment 1 base; nucleotides outside the gene matches: 7.

The chain joins TRBV7-6 to TRBJ2-1, with a weak D call TRBD1 (6 bases). Germline loops: CDR1 SGHVS, CDR2 FNYEAQ. V was cut by 1 base and J by 8 bases, with 9 bases left in between. CDR3 length equals 13 residues. The CDR3 is CASSLEQGDEQFF. The CDR3 DNA reads as TGTGCCAGCAGCTTAGAACAGGGAGATGAGCAGTTCTTC.

This clone was seen a single time. The rearrangement links TRBV10-2 to TRBJ2-1, with TRBD1 matching 7 bases. The ends lost 7 bases at V and 6 bases at J; junction bases unmatched: 3. The CDR3 runs to 12 residues. In germline, CDR1 is WSHSY, CDR2 SAAADI. The CDR3 spells CASMAGGNEQFF. The CDR3 DNA is TGCGCCAGCATGGCAGGGGGCAATGAGCAGTTCTTC.

This CDR3 reads CASSSGVEGTEAFF. The CDR3 DNA reads TGTGCCAGCAGTTCCGGGGTAGAGGGCACTGAAGCTTTCTTT. The V call is TRBV6-5, the J call TRBJ1-1; no clear D. The CDR3 sequence is 14 residues long. Deletions cut 4 bases from V and 4 bases from J, with 13 bases between. The V gene's germline CDR1 is MNHEY and CDR2 SVGAGI.

This chain uses TRBV7-8 with TRBJ2-2; 8 bases agree with TRBD1. Unmatched junction bases numbered 5, after V lost 5 bases and J lost 0 bases. CDR3 length: 16 amino acids. Germline V lookup: CDR1 SGHVS, CDR2 FQNEAQ. The CDR3 DNA is TGTGCCAGCAGCCCGCGGACAGGGTCGAACACCGGGGAGCTGTTTTTT. It codes for CASSPRTGSNTGELFF. Complete variable domain (other parts from reference TRBV7-8 and TRBJ2-2): GAGVSQSPRYKVAKRGQDVALRCDPISGHVSLFWYQQALGQGPEFLTYFQNEAQLDKSGLPSDRFFAERPEGSVSTLKIQRTQQEDSAVYLCASSPRTGSNTGELFFGEGSRLTVL.

J is TRBJ2-7 and V is TRBV2; D gene ambiguous. Trimming shortened V by 8 bases and J by 10 bases, and 18 bases separated the two germline ends. The germline V gene encodes CDR1 SNHLY and CDR2 FYNNEI. The length of the CDR3 is 12 residues. CDR3 loop: CASALEDPGQYV. The CDR3 DNA reads TGTGCCAGCGCTTTGGAAGACCCAGGACAGTACGTC.

The V and J genes are TRBV10-3 and TRBJ1-2; a possible D gene is TRBD1 (5 bases). The CDR3 loop spans 13 amino acids. Germline assignment: CDR1 ENHRY and CDR2 SYGVKD. Between the trimmed V and J ends, which lost 3 bases and 3 bases, there was a span of 8 bases. CDR3 bases: TGTGCCATCAGTGATGGGGGGGACTATGGCTACACCTTC. Translated, it gives CAISDGGDYGYTF.

The chain has TRBV7-8 and TRBJ2-3, with 7 bases lining up with TRBD1. Germline V gives CDR1 SGHVS, CDR2 FQNEAQ. J lost 2 bases, V lost 4 bases, and 6 bases had no gene match. This CDR3 is built from 15 residues. The CDR3 is CASSSRDRFTDTQYF. The CDR3 DNA sequence: TGTGCCAGCAGCTCCCGGGACAGATTCACAGATACGCAGTATTTT.

V gene TRBV20-1 combines with J gene TRBJ2-5; D call uncertain. Trimming stripped 5 bases from V and 1 base from J, with 5 bases between. The V gene's germline CDR1 is DFQATT and CDR2 SNEGSKA (reference sequence). This CDR3 spans 11 amino acids. The CDR3 DNA sequence: TGCAGTGCTCCGAGCCAAGAGACCCAGTACTTC. This translates into CSAPSQETQYF.

The V call is TRBV21-1, the J call TRBJ2-7; the D call of TRBD2 is as the table states it, not checked on the DNA. TRBV21-1 is classified as a pseudogene. CDR3 length: 15 residues. The CDR3 sequence: CASSTLAGDSYEQYV. In DNA, the CDR3 is TGTGCCAGCAGCACACTAGCGGGGGACTCCTACGAGCAGTACGTC.

The rearrangement joins TRBV4-2 to TRBJ1-3, with D possibly being TRBD1 (5 bases). The CDR3 has 16 residues. Trimming took off 0 bases at V and 1 base at J, with 10 bases between the two ends. Germline V gives CDR1 LGHNA, CDR2 YNFKEQ. CDR3 nucleotides: TGTGCCAGCAGCCAAGATGGGGGAGGGTCTGGAAACACCATATATTTT. It encodes CASSQDGGGSGNTIYF.

The genes are TRBV28 and TRBJ2-5, with D uncertain. The CDR3 covers 12 residues. The germline V gene has CDR1 MDHEN and CDR2 SYDVKM. Trimming cost V 6 bases and J 4 bases, with 9 bases left between them. The CDR3: CASSTVSETQYF. CDR3 nucleotide sequence: TGTGCCAGCAGCACAGTCTCAGAGACCCAGTACTTC.

The CDR3 region has the DNA TGTGCCAGCAGCCAACGGACAGCTTTGAACACTGAAGCTTTCTTT. It yields the protein CASSQRTALNTEAFF. This chain uses TRBV14 with TRBJ1-1; TRBD1 is a possible D gene (6 bases). CDR1 and CDR2 from the germline V gene are SGHDN and FVKESK. The CDR3 is 15 residues long. Between the trimmed V and J ends, which lost 2 bases and 0 bases, there was a span of 10 bases. Full variable domain (remainder filled in from reference TRBV14 and TRBJ1-1): EAGVTQFPSHSVIEKGQTVTLRCDPISGHDNLYWYRRVMGKEIKFLLHFVKESKQDESGMPNNRFLAERTGGTYSTLKVQPAELEDSGVYFCASSQRTALNTEAFFGQGTRLTVV.

The gene calls are TRBV2 and TRBJ2-2; possibly TRBD1 for D (6 bases). Germline V gene lookup returns CDR1 SNHLY and CDR2 FYNNEI. Trimming took off 3 bases at V and 6 bases at J, with 8 bases between the two ends. The CDR3 sequence is 13 residues long. The CDR3 reads CASSDRGAGELFF. CDR3 nucleotide sequence: TGTGCCAGCAGTGACAGGGGTGCCGGGGAGCTGTTTTTT.